The rows below give T cell receptor beta chains drawn from one sample of a study of low-dose radiotherapy and immunotherapy resistance in tumors. From the reads, TCRdb called clonotypes with MiXCR, one entry per CDR3 protein. The table has almost 45,000 distinct CDR3 sequences, approximately 26% seen once. The input for sequencing was PBMCs, taken after low-dose radiotherapy plus immunotherapy. The receptors come from a male donor with prostate cancer. CDR3s include the opening cysteine and the closing phenylalanine or tryptophan. The D gene is left open where the match is weak. A row's size may be missing; if present it is once, few, many or a size class.

j_call,d_call,v_call,clone_size,cdr3_nt,cdr3_aa
TRBJ2-1,TRBD2,TRBV4-2,many,TGTGCCAGCAGCCAAGAAGCACTAGCGCCTTACAATGAGCAGTTCTTC,CASSQEALAPYNEQFF
TRBJ1-1,NA,TRBV4-1,many,TGCGCCAGCAGCCAAGATAGGGGGGGTGAAGCTTTCTTT,CASSQDRGGEAFF
TRBJ2-1,NA,TRBV7-3,many,TGTGCCAGCAGCTTCGGACAGACGAGCTCCTACAATGAGCAGTTCTTC,CASSFGQTSSYNEQFF
TRBJ2-7,TRBD1,TRBV7-2,many,TGTGCCAGCAGCTTAGATGGACAGGGGGCTTCCGAGCAGTACTTC,CASSLDGQGASEQYF
TRBJ2-4,NA,TRBV23-1,many,TGCGCCAGCAGTCAAGCAGAACCCCAGGGGGGTTGGGGTATATCCAAAAACATTCAGTACTTC,CASSQAEPQGGWGISKNIQYF
TRBJ1-1,TRBD1,TRBV5-4,NA,TGTACCAGCAGCCAAGAGCCCGCAGGGGGTGCCTCCGACACTGAAGCTTTCTTT,CTSSQEPAGGASDTEAFF
TRBJ1-2,NA,TRBV6-2/TRBV6-3,NA,TGTGCCAGCAGTCACGACATAACTACAGCCACACCCTATGGCTACACCTTC,CASSHDITTATPYGYTF
TRBJ2-7,NA,TRBV20-1,many,TGCAGTGCTAACTATGGGGGCAGCAGCTACGAGCAGTACTTC,CSANYGGSSYEQYF
TRBJ2-3,NA,TRBV19,many,TGTGCCAGTAGTATAGCAGGGGCCGGCGCAGATACGCAGTATTTT,CASSIAGAGADTQYF
TRBJ2-3,TRBD2,TRBV28,many,TGTGCCAGCAGTACTAGCGGAGCGACAGATACGCAGTATTTT,CASSTSGATDTQYF
TRBJ2-2,NA,TRBV24-1,NA,TGTGCCACCAGTGGGACGGCCTCGGGCTCGAACACCGGGGAGCTGTTTTTT,CATSGTASGSNTGELFF